This TCR beta chain came from a study of response to subunit inactivated influenza vaccine. TCRdb used MiXCR to reprocess the RT-PCR reads, holding one entry per CDR3 protein. The sample holds approximately 170,000 distinct CDR3 sequences, roughly 12% seen once. This clonotype showed up just a few times. The CDR3 sequence is 14 residues long. CDR1 SEHNR and CDR2 FQNEAQ come from the germline V gene (reference sequence). Trimming took 5 bases from V and 3 from J, leaving 11 bases between them. A further study also used this sample, focusing on T cells expressing NK-cell markers. This second study says: Generation of TCR beta cDNA was performed by 5'RACE template switching incorporating UMIs.

This chain joins TRBV7-9 and TRBJ2-1; D unclear. The TCR was taken from a middle-aged man who received an inactivated influenza vaccine. The input for sequencing was CD8+ T cells sorted from PBMCs, taken 12 days after vaccination. CDR3: CASSISGFYNEQFF. In nucleotides, the CDR3 is TGTGCCAGCAGCATATCCGGGTTCTACAATGAGCAGTTCTTC.